Here is one T cell receptor beta chain with its context. Measured with immunoSEQ multiplex PCR; TCRdb has only the in-frame clones, and not every one. The sample contains over 1.5 million clones, 98% of which appear only once. The sample originates from a study of shared clonotypes between healthy human individuals. V lost 3 bases to trimming and J lost 10 bases, with 13 bases between them. Germline CDR1 SEHNR, CDR2 FQNEAQ (reference sequence). The CDR3 has 13 residues. The V call is TRBV7-9, the J call TRBJ2-1; TRBD1 is a possible D gene (5 bases). The specimen sequenced was naive CD4+ T cells sorted from blood. Specified subset: CD45RA+ positively selected. This TCR derives from a man aged 25-40 years in good health. The CDR3 region is CASSFRQGGEQFF. In DNA, the CDR3 is TGTGCCAGCAGCTTCCGCCAGGGTGGGGAGCAGTTCTTC.